One and the same sample provided the 4 T cell receptor beta chains below, sequenced in a study of neoadjuvant anti-PD-1 for oral cavity cancer. This table comes from immunoSEQ multiplex PCR, and its TCRdb copy is limited to in-frame clones, with some not included. The sample includes approximately 32,000 clones, 85% to 90% of them seen just once. Sequencing was performed on PBMCs, taken before nivolumab (anti-PD-1) treatment. These receptors were collected from a person aged 35 to 85 with oral cavity squamous cell carcinoma.

The chain employs TRBV11-2 and TRBJ1-3; D gene uncertain. The CDR3 sequence is 16 residues long. Trimming left V 1 base short and J 0 bases short, with 10 bases between. CDR1 and CDR2 from the germline V gene are SGHAT and FQNNGV. The CDR3 is CASSLVFDNSGNTIYF. In nucleotides, the CDR3 is TGTGCCAGCAGCTTAGTTTTTGACAACTCTGGAAACACCATATATTTT.

The rearrangement joins TRBV7-2 to TRBJ2-2; TRBD2 matches at 10 bases. V lost 5 bases to trimming and J lost 0 bases; unmatched junction nucleotides: 3. CDR1 SGHTA and CDR2 FQGNSA come from the germline V gene. CDR3 length: 16 residues. The CDR3 loop reads CASSPSGGANTGELFF. CDR3 nucleotides: TGTGCCAGCAGCCCCAGCGGGGGGGCGAACACCGGGGAGCTGTTTTTT.

This chain uses TRBV2 with TRBJ1-6, with 8 bases identical to TRBD1. Trimming at V came to 6 bases and at J to 7 bases, leaving 5 bases not matched to a gene. The CDR3 spans 14 residues. Germline values: CDR1 SNHLY, CDR2 FYNNEI. DNA for the CDR3: TGTGCCAGCAGCGCTGACAGGGGAAATTCACCCCTCCACTTT. Translated, it gives CASSADRGNSPLHF.

The chain couples TRBV28 to TRBJ2-2; either TRBD1 or TRBD2 may supply D (5 bases each). Germline loops: CDR1 MDHEN, CDR2 SYDVKM. Trimming removed 8 bases from V and 2 bases from J, with 15 bases in between. The CDR3 totals 15 residues. The CDR3 region is CASWTGGANTGELFF. The CDR3 nucleotides read TGTGCCAGCTGGACTGGGGGAGCAAACACCGGGGAGCTGTTTTTT.